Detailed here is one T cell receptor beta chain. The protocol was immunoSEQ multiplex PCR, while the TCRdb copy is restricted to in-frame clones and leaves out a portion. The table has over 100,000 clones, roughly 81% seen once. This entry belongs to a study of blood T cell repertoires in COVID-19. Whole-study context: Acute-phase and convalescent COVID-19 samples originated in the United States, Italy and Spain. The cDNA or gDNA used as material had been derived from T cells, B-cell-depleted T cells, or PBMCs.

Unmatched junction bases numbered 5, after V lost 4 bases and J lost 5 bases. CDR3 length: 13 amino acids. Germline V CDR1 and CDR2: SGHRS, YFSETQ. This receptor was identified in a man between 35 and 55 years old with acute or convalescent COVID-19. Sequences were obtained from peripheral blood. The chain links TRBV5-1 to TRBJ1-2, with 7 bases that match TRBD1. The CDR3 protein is CASSPGQTYGYTF. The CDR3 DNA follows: TGCGCCAGCAGCCCGGGACAGACTTATGGCTACACCTTC. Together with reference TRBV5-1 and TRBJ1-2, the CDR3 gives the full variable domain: KAGVTQTPRYLIKTRGQQVTLSCSPISGHRSVSWYQQTPGQGLQFLFEYFSETQRNKGNFPGRFSGRQFSNSRSEMNVSTLELGDSALYLCASSPGQTYGYTFGSGTRLTVV.